The clone carrying this T cell receptor (beta chain) was observed a handful of times. What it binds is unknown. The CDR3 loop spans 16 amino acids. V dropped 5 bases and J dropped 0; count of bases not matched to a gene: 6. The authors prepared the TCRbeta library with unique molecular identifiers. TCRdb analysed the PCR reads with MiXCR anew, one entry per CDR3 protein. In the table there are just over 950,000 distinct CDR3 sequences, about 29% of which are singletons. This sample was included in a study of T-cell reconstitution after alpha-beta-depleted transplantation in children. Regarding the study as a whole: Newly produced T cells mostly provided counts and TCRbeta diversity after one year, as hyperexpanded clones declined. Surviving recipient T cells and thymic progenitors produced the high day-60 TCRbeta diversity seen in some patients. Alpha-beta T cells present about two months after transplant were reported to originate from several hundred expanded graft clones.

This clonotype was obtained from a boy under two years old who had a stem cell transplant for SCID, so the T cells may come from the graft donor. This specimen was PBMCs, mostly from graft donor cells, taken 360 days after TCRalphabeta/CD19-depleted stem cell transplant. The genes are TRBV12-3 or TRBV12-4 and TRBJ1-4; 7 bases are shared with TRBD1. The CDR3 nucleotides read TGTGCCAGCAGTCTCCGGGACAGACCAACTAATGAAAAACTGTTTTTT. Amino acid sequence: CASSLRDRPTNEKLFF.